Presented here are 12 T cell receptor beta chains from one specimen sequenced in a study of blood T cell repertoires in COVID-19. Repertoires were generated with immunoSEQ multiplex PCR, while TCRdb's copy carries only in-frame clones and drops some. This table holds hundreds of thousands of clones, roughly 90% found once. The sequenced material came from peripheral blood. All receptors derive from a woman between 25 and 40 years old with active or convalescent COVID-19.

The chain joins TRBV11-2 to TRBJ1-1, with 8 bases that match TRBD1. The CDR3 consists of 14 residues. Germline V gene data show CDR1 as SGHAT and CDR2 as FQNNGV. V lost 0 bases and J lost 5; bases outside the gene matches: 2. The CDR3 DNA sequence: TGTGCCAGCAGCTTAGAGGACAGGGTAACTGAAGCTTTCTTT. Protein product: CASSLEDRVTEAFF.

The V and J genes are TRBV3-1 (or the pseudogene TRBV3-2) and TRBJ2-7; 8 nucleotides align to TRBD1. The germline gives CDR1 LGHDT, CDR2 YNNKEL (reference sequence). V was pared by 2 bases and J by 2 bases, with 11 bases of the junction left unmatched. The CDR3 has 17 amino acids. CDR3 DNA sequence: TGTGCCAGCAGCCAATTTACTGGGACAGGAGCTACCTACGAGCAGTACTTC. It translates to CASSQFTGTGATYEQYF.

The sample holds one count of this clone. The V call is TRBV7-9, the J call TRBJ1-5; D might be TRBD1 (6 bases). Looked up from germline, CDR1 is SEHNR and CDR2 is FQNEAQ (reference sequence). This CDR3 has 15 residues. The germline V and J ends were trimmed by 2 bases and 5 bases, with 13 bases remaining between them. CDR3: CASSLNPRGDQPQHF. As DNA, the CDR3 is TGTGCCAGCAGCTTAAACCCCAGGGGAGATCAGCCCCAGCATTTT.

In DNA, the CDR3 is TGCGCCAGCAGCCAAACACCGACAGCGAACACTGAAGCTTTCTTT. It translates to CASSQTPTANTEAFF. The chain recombines TRBV4-1 with TRBJ1-1, with a possible D match to TRBD1 (5 bases). Germline V lookup: CDR1 MGHRA, CDR2 YSYEKL. V dropped 2 bases and J dropped 1 base, with 11 bases sitting between them. The CDR3 covers 15 residues.

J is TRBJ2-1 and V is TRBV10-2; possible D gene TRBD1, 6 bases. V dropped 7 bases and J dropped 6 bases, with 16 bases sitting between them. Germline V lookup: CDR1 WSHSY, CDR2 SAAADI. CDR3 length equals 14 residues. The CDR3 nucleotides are TGCGCCAGCATTCTAGGGGGATTGGGCAATGAGCAGTTCTTC. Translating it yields CASILGGLGNEQFF.

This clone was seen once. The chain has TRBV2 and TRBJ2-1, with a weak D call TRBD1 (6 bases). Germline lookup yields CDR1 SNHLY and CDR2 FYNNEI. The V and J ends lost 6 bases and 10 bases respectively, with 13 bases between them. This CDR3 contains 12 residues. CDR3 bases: TGTGCCAGCAGGGTAGTGGGGACAGAGCAGTTCTTC. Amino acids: CASRVVGTEQFF.

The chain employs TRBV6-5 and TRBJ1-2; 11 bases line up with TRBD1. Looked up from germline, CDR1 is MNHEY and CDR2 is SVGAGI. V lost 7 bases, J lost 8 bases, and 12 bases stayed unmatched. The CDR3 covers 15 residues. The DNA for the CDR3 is TGTGCCAGCACTAAAAGGGACAGGGGGTCTAGAGGCTACACCTTC. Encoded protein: CASTKRDRGSRGYTF.

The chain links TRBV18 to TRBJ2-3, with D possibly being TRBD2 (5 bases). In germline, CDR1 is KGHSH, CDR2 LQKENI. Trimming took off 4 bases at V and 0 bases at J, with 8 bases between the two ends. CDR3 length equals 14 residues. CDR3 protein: CASSLGGSTDTQYF. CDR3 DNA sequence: TGTGCCAGCTCACTTGGCGGGAGCACAGATACGCAGTATTTT.

The CDR3 loop reads CASGDDRISYTF. CDR3 bases: TGTGCCAGCGGAGACGACAGGATAAGCTACACCTTC. The V gene is TRBV6-5, the J gene TRBJ1-2, with D tentatively TRBD1 (6 bases). Germline loops: CDR1 MNHEY, CDR2 SVGAGI. The V end lost 8 bases, the J end lost 9 bases, and 16 bases lay between the germline ends. This CDR3 has 12 amino acids.

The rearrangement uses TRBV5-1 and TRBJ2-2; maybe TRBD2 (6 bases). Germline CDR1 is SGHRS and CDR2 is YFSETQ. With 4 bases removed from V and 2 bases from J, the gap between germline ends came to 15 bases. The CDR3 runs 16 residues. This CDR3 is CASSPLAAPNTGELFF. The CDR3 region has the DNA TGCGCCAGCAGCCCACTAGCCGCCCCTAACACCGGGGAGCTGTTTTTT.

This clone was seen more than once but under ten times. CDR3 region: CASSVSGTGDEKLFF. The DNA of the CDR3 is TGCGCCAGCAGCGTTTCCGGGACAGGGGATGAAAAACTGTTTTTT. The chain recombines TRBV5-1 with TRBJ1-4; TRBD1 agrees at 10 bases. Germline loops: CDR1 SGHRS, CDR2 YFSETQ. This CDR3 is built from 15 residues. V trimming: 4 bases; J trimming: 6 bases; junction bases outside the gene matches: 6.

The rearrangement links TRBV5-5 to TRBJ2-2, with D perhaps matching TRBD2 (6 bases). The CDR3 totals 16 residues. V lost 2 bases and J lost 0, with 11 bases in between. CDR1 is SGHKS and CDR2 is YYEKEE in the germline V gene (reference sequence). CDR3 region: CASSFSGAANTGELFF. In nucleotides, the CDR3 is TGTGCCAGCAGCTTTAGCGGAGCCGCGAACACCGGGGAGCTGTTTTTT.